The sequence of this TCR beta chain was determined in a study of blood T cell repertoires in COVID-19. This clone turned up a few times. The ends were cut back, 0 bases at V and 6 bases at J, with 15 bases in the middle. Germline V gene data show CDR1 as SGHRS and CDR2 as YFSETQ. This CDR3 is 15 amino acids long. TCRdb keeps only in-frame clones here, not all; method: immunoSEQ multiplex PCR. The table shows around 270,000 clones, with approximately 80% occurring only once. The sequence was collected from a man in his sixties with acute or convalescent COVID-19. V usage is TRBV5-1 and J usage is TRBJ2-5; D gene unclear. What was sequenced was peripheral blood. The chain's CDR3 is CASSLALSGSQTQYF. The CDR3, as DNA: TGCGCCAGCAGCTTGGCCCTTAGTGGTAGTCAGACCCAGTACTTC.